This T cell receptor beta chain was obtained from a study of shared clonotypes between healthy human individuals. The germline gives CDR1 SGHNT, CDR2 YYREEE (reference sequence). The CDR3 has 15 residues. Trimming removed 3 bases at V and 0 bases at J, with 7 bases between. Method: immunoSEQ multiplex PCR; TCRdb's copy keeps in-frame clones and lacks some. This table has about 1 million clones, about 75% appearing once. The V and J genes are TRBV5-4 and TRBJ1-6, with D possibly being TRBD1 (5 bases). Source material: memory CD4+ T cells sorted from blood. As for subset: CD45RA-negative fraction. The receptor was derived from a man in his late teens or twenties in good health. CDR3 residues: CASSSGVSYNSPLHF. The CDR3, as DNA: TGTGCCAGCAGCTCGGGGGTCTCCTATAATTCACCCCTCCACTTT.